Included here is one T cell receptor (beta chain) sequence, with context. There is no known antigen for this receptor. The input lacks base qualities; no much larger clone sits a single base away. The junction shows trimming of 0 bases on V and 9 bases on J, and the gene matches do not reach 11 bases of it. CDR1 and CDR2, per the germline V gene, are LGHNA and YNFKEQ. From cysteine to phenylalanine, the CDR3 is 16 amino acids long. This entry keeps only the CDR3 DNA: 48 bases, framed from base 1. This entry belongs to a study of blood T cell repertoires in COVID-19 (dated by TCRdb to 2018 to 2020). For the wider study: Collaborator samples came from the United States, Italy and Spain and covered acute and convalescent phases of COVID-19. The repertoires were released in a freely available public database meant as a resource for research on the immune response to SARS-CoV-2. Where available, HLA class I and class II types were obtained from metadata supplied by the sample provider rather than from assay-based typing. A de-identified subject ID, COVID-19 status, age in years and sex were almost always included in the sample metadata. The dataset comprised deeply sampled blood TCRbeta repertoires from subjects exposed to, actively infected with, or recovered from COVID-19. Samples came from the ongoing ImmuneRACE study (first 160 participants) plus 1,254 subjects from 6 global collaborators. The prospective study material was composed of cDNA or gDNA derived from T cells, B-cell-depleted T cells, or PBMCs. Findings and caveats that apply to the study as a whole: Clinical and demographic metadata were provided uncurated, with the amount varying by source and participant.

TCRbeta CDR3 regions were amplified from genomic DNA using the immunoSEQ Assay, a bias-controlled multiplex PCR. Concerning the study's data processing: Nucleated cell counts per sample were estimated from amplification of reference gene primers within the assay. To quantify the absolute abundance of each unique TCRbeta CDR3 rearrangement, sequence reads were collapsed and filtered. For each sample, productive Simpson clonality was calculated by taking the square root of Simpson's diversity index across productive rearrangements. Here the immuneACCESS table is served through TCRdb, limited to in-frame sequences with V and J called. Missing clones are a known gap in these copies; in checked studies unresolved V genes cover under half, and the rest lacks a known reason. V, J and clone size are those of that table, while D and trimming were read from the DNA. In all, the sample holds about 370,000 clones, and roughly 90% of those were seen once. The ten biggest clones cover around 3% of the sample.

At one collaborating source in Seattle, patients were enrolled during active infection and were followed longitudinally through the course of disease. The collaborating institutions used their own protocols to collect whole blood in K2EDTA tubes. For TCRbeta analysis, collaborators shipped samples as frozen whole blood, isolated PBMCs, or DNA extracted from either of those sample types. The clonotype originates from a woman in her twenties or thirties with COVID-19, enrolled during active disease. The chain links TRBV4-2 with TRBJ2-1; 7 junctional bases match TRBD2. The sequenced sample was peripheral blood. CDR3 reads: CASSQDSQASGGEQFF. The sequenced DNA is TGTGCCAGCAGCCAAGATTCTCAGGCTAGCGGAGGTGAGCAGTTCTTC.